This T cell receptor beta chain was sequenced for a study of cytomegalovirus exposure and HLA in healthy donors. Amplification used 60 Vbeta primers and 13 Jbeta primers. Generated by immunoSEQ multiplex PCR, the TCRdb table keeps only in-frame clones and is missing some. The sample shows some 150,000 clones, around 85% of them seen only once. Germline CDR1 and CDR2: MNHEY and SMNVEV (reference sequence). The V gene end was trimmed by 5 bases and the J gene end by 6 bases; junction bases not matched to a gene: 12. The CDR3 sequence is 16 residues long. This chain uses TRBV27 with TRBJ2-2; 7 bases are a match to TRBD2. The source is a man aged 40-49 years in good health and CMV-seropositive. The sample taken for sequencing was PBMCs. The CDR3 nucleotides are TGTGCCAGCAGTCCCCGAGGTAGCGGGTTTCCCGGGGAGCTGTTTTTT. This sequence encodes CASSPRGSGFPGELFF.